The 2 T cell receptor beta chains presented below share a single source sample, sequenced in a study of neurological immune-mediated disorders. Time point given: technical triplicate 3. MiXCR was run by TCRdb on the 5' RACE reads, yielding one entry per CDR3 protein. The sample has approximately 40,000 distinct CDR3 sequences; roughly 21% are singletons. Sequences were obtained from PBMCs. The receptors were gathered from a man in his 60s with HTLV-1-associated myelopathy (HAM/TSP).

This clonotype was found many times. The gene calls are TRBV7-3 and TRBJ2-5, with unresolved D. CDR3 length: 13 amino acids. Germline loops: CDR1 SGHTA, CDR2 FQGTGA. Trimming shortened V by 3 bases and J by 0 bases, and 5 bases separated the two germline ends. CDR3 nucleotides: TGTGCCAGCAGCTTGACCAACCAAGAGACCCAGTACTTC. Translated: CASSLTNQETQYF.

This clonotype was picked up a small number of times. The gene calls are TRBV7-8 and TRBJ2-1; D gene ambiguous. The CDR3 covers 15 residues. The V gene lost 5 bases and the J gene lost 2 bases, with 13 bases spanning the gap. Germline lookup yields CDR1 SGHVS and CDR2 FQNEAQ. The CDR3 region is CASSILRVPYNEQFF. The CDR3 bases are TGTGCCAGCAGCATATTAAGGGTTCCCTACAATGAGCAGTTCTTC. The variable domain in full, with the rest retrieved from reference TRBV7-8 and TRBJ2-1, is GAGVSQSPRYKVAKRGQDVALRCDPISGHVSLFWYQQALGQGPEFLTYFQNEAQLDKSGLPSDRFFAERPEGSVSTLKIQRTQQEDSAVYLCASSILRVPYNEQFFGPGTRLTVL.